The 32 T cell receptor beta chains reported below all come from one sample, sequenced in a study of Ad26.COV2.S vaccination and SARS-CoV-2 variants. Regarding treatment: around 19 received Ad26.COV2.S at low or high dose, single or two shots; 5 received placebo; per-sample allocation not given. Specimen acquisition occurred on day 63 following the initial vaccine or placebo injection. Clones were read by immunoSEQ multiplex PCR, and TCRdb kept only the in-frame ones, dropping some. The sample holds about 390,000 clones; 75% to 90% are singletons and the top ten take 3% to 4.5%. Sequenced here: peripheral blood, sampled in a trial of Ad26.COV2.S vaccine versus placebo. The origin of the receptors is a person between 18 and 65 years old who received the Ad26.COV2.S COVID-19 vaccine or a placebo.

The rearrangement uses TRBV5-1 and TRBJ1-2; D gene ambiguous. This CDR3 region has 13 residues. V lost 1 base to trimming and J lost 6 bases, with 10 bases between them. CDR1 is SGHRS, CDR2 YFSETQ, per germline. The CDR3: CASSLPTGNGYTF. The CDR3 DNA follows: TGCGCCAGCAGCTTGCCTACTGGGAATGGCTACACCTTC.

The CDR3 sequence: CASSLAPEGEGGYTF. The CDR3, as DNA: TGTGCCAGCAGCTTAGCCCCCGAGGGCGAAGGTGGCTACACCTTC. The chain combines TRBV7-2 with TRBJ1-2, with no clear D. CDR1 is SGHTA, CDR2 FQGNSA, per germline. Trimming shortened V by 0 bases and J by 7 bases, and 15 bases separated the two germline ends. The CDR3 sequence is 15 residues long.

The sample holds a few counts of this clone. The chain combines TRBV6-1 with TRBJ1-1; D unclear. CDR1 and CDR2 (germline): MNHNS, SASEGT. CDR3 length: 14 amino acids. Between the trimmed V and J ends, which lost 2 bases and 2 bases, there was a span of 9 bases. DNA of the CDR3: TGTGCCAGCAGTGAACAGGTGGAAAACACTGAAGCTTTCTTT. It yields the protein CASSEQVENTEAFF.

J is TRBJ2-5 and V is TRBV5-6, with D possibly TRBD2 on 5 matching bases. The CDR3 is made up of 14 amino acids. The germline V gene has CDR1 SGHDT and CDR2 YYEEEE. V shed 0 bases and J shed 2 bases, with 8 bases lying between them. The CDR3 spells CASSLGLIQETQYF. CDR3 in DNA: TGTGCCAGCAGCTTGGGACTAATACAAGAGACCCAGTACTTC.

In DNA form, the CDR3 reads TGTGCCACCAGCAGAGATCTCCAGGGCAATCAGCCCCAGCATTTT. Translation gives CATSRDLQGNQPQHF. The chain employs TRBV15 and TRBJ1-5, with no clear D. Germline V lookup: CDR1 LNHNV, CDR2 YYDKDF (reference sequence). There are 15 residues in the CDR3. V was cut by 0 bases and J by 2 bases, with 8 bases left in between. The full variable domain, with the rest looked up from reference TRBV15 and TRBJ1-5, is DAMVIQNPRYQVTQFGKPVTLSCSQTLNHNVMYWYQQKSSQAPKLLFHYYDKDFNNEADTPDNFQSRRPNTSFCFLDIRSPGLGDTAMYLCATSRDLQGNQPQHFGDGTRLSIL.

The chain employs TRBV11-2 and TRBJ2-1; TRBD2 might be the D (7 bases). V lost 4 bases and J lost 6, with 19 bases in between. The length of the CDR3 is 16 residues. The V gene's germline CDR1 is SGHAT and CDR2 FQNNGV. Here the CDR3 reads CASSSLKGGPFNEQFF. The CDR3, as DNA: TGTGCCAGCAGCTCGTTAAAGGGGGGGCCTTTCAATGAGCAGTTCTTC.

This rearrangement joins TRBV7-2 to TRBJ2-3, with D tentatively TRBD2 (6 bases). The germline V gene has CDR1 SGHTA and CDR2 FQGNSA. The CDR3 totals 12 residues. Trimming took off 3 bases at V and 8 bases at J, with 9 bases between the two ends. CDR3 DNA: TGTGCCAGCAGCTTCGGGGGAGGTACGCAGTATTTT. This translates into CASSFGGGTQYF.

The gene calls are TRBV20-1 and TRBJ1-1, with a weak D call TRBD1 (5 bases). CDR1 DFQATT and CDR2 SNEGSKA come from the germline V gene (reference sequence). The CDR3 consists of 13 residues. Trimming cost V 3 bases and J 1 base, with 9 bases left between them. The CDR3: CSASSDTNTEAFF. The CDR3 DNA reads as TGCAGTGCTAGTTCGGACACGAACACTGAAGCTTTCTTT.

This clone was seen once. Germline is not matched at one junction end, which may reflect a read error. The same CDR3 also results from other DNA sequences found in this sample. The genes are TRBV3-1 (or the pseudogene TRBV3-2) and TRBJ2-7; TRBD1 agrees at 9 bases. Per germline, CDR1 LGHDT and CDR2 YNNKEL (reference sequence). The CDR3 is 13 residues long. CDR3 sequence reads: CASSPGQGHEQYF. In nucleotides, the CDR3 is TGTGCCAGCAGCCCGGGACAGGGCCACGAGCAATACTTC.

This clone was observed a handful of times. The J gene is TRBJ2-5, the V gene TRBV7-9; D uncertain. Germline CDR1 and CDR2: SEHNR and FQNEAQ (reference sequence). The V gene lost 1 base and the J gene lost 2 bases, with 8 bases spanning the gap. The CDR3 consists of 14 residues. The CDR3 DNA follows: TGTGCCAGCAGCTTAGAGACCCTACAAGAGACCCAGTACTTC. Its translation: CASSLETLQETQYF.

This rearrangement joins TRBV24-1 to TRBJ1-2; D is undetermined. This CDR3 region has 13 residues. Germline CDR1 reads KGHDR; CDR2 reads SFDVKD. V shed 4 bases and J shed 11 bases, with 16 bases lying between them. CDR3 in amino acids: CATSERSRRGYTF. The CDR3 nucleotides are TGTGCCACCAGTGAGAGATCCCGACGAGGATACACCTTC.

The chain carries TRBV5-6 and TRBJ2-1, with no clear D. The CDR3 is 15 residues long. V dropped 2 bases and J dropped 0 bases, with 9 bases sitting between them. The germline CDR1 and CDR2 sequences are SGHDT and YYEEEE. The CDR3 region is CASSFLTSSYNEQFF. The CDR3 DNA reads as TGTGCCAGCAGCTTTCTTACCAGCTCCTACAATGAGCAGTTCTTC.

V and J are TRBV9 and TRBJ1-1; no clear D. This CDR3 is built from 12 residues. Trimming shortened V by 0 bases and J by 5 bases, and 5 bases separated the two germline ends. Germline assignment: CDR1 SGDLS and CDR2 YYNGEE. The CDR3 loop reads CASSVGDTEAFF. The CDR3 region has the DNA TGTGCCAGCAGCGTAGGGGATACTGAAGCTTTCTTT.

The rearrangement joins TRBV3-1 (or the pseudogene TRBV3-2) to TRBJ1-6; perhaps TRBD1 as D (6 bases). This CDR3 is 15 amino acids long. Germline lookup yields CDR1 LGHDT and CDR2 YNNKEL (reference sequence). Deletions cut 3 bases from V and 8 bases from J, with 14 bases between. The CDR3 loop is CASSHSGGLYSPLHF. The CDR3 DNA sequence: TGTGCCAGCAGCCACTCTGGGGGCCTGTATTCACCCCTCCACTTT.

This rearrangement joins TRBV10-3 to TRBJ2-1; D gene ambiguous. V shed 10 bases and J shed 6 bases, with 10 bases lying between them. Per the germline V gene, CDR1 is ENHRY and CDR2 is SYGVKD. This CDR3 is 11 amino acids long. CDR3 DNA sequence: TGTGCCACCGCTGGGCCCAATGAGCAGTTCTTC. Translated: CATAGPNEQFF.

This rearrangement joins TRBV7-9 to TRBJ2-5; no reliable D call. V was cut by 2 bases and J by 5 bases, with 12 bases left in between. The CDR3 extends over 14 amino acids. The germline CDR1 and CDR2 sequences are SEHNR and FQNEAQ (reference sequence). The CDR3 bases are TGTGCCAGCAGCTTAACTCCTAGGGTTGAGACCCAGTACTTC. As protein: CASSLTPRVETQYF.

The rearrangement uses TRBV6-6 and TRBJ2-1; 11 positions match TRBD1. Germline V gene sequence: CDR1 MNHNY, CDR2 SVGAGI (reference sequence). V lost 6 bases and J lost 10; bases outside the gene matches: 5. This CDR3 spans 13 amino acids. The CDR3 protein is CASRRTGGREQFF. The DNA for the CDR3 is TGTGCCAGCAGACGGACAGGGGGCAGGGAGCAGTTCTTC.

This clone was observed once. This chain links TRBV7-2 with TRBJ1-4; 7 nucleotides match TRBD1. Trimming at V came to 1 base and at J to 3 bases, leaving 2 bases not matched to a gene. Looked up from germline, CDR1 is SGHTA and CDR2 is FQGNSA. The CDR3 loop spans 15 amino acids. In nucleotides, the CDR3 is TGTGCCAGCAGCTTAGGGAGGGGGCCTAATGAAAAACTGTTTTTT. This gives the protein CASSLGRGPNEKLFF.

The J gene is TRBJ2-3, the V gene TRBV5-5; 7 bases match TRBD2. Germline lookup yields CDR1 SGHKS and CDR2 YYEKEE (reference sequence). The CDR3 runs 15 residues. The ends lost 4 bases at V and 4 bases at J; junction bases unmatched: 9. As DNA, the CDR3 is TGTGCCAGCAGCCCCAAGACTAGCAGTCCAGATACGCAGTATTTT. It specifies CASSPKTSSPDTQYF.

The V call is TRBV5-6, the J call TRBJ2-7; no clear D gene. CDR1 is SGHDT, CDR2 YYEEEE, per germline. CDR3 length: 12 residues. V lost 3 bases and J lost 3, with 7 bases in between. CDR3 region: CASSSLYYEQYF. Written as DNA, the CDR3 is TGTGCCAGCAGCTCATTATACTACGAGCAGTACTTC.

The chain recombines TRBV7-8 with TRBJ2-7; 9 bases fit TRBD1. Unmatched junction bases numbered 10, after V lost 5 bases and J lost 5 bases. The length of the CDR3 is 15 residues. Germline CDR1 and CDR2: SGHVS and FQNEAQ. The CDR3 DNA reads TGTGCCAGCAGCCGAGGACAGGGGAGTTTCCACGAGCAGTACTTC. Protein sequence: CASSRGQGSFHEQYF.

This clone was detected once. The rearrangement uses TRBV6-1 and TRBJ1-2; D might be TRBD1 (5 bases). V was cut by 1 base and J by 8 bases, with 8 bases left in between. The germline V gene encodes CDR1 MNHNS and CDR2 SASEGT. The CDR3 totals 12 residues. CDR3 region: CASSEGDGGYTF. CDR3 DNA sequence: TGTGCCAGCAGTGAAGGGGACGGAGGCTACACCTTC.

V gene TRBV6-5 combines with J gene TRBJ1-6, with no clear D. Germline CDR1 MNHEY, CDR2 SVGAGI. Trimming cost V 0 bases and J 6 bases, with 3 bases left between them. The CDR3 sequence is 13 residues long. CDR3 coding DNA: TGTGCCAGCAGTTACTCTGTTAATTCACCCCTCCACTTT. Protein: CASSYSVNSPLHF.

The chain links TRBV18 to TRBJ1-5; 10 bases align to TRBD1. The CDR3 is 20 amino acids. Germline loops: CDR1 KGHSH, CDR2 LQKENI. V lost 2 bases, J lost 1 base, and 14 bases stayed unmatched. CDR3 in DNA: TGTGCCAGCTCACCAGGGGAATTGGACAGGGGGTCTATGAGCAATCAGCCCCAGCATTTT. This sequence encodes CASSPGELDRGSMSNQPQHF.

This chain links TRBV7-8 with TRBJ1-1, with D uncertain. This CDR3 spans 16 amino acids. From germline, CDR1 is SGHVS and CDR2 FQNEAQ. The V end lost 0 bases, the J end lost 0 bases, and 11 bases lay between the germline ends. The CDR3, as DNA: TGTGCCAGCAGCTTAGCGAGCAGGATCTTGAACACTGAAGCTTTCTTT. This sequence encodes CASSLASRILNTEAFF.

The J gene is TRBJ1-5, the V gene TRBV27; D unclear. V was clipped by 6 bases and J by 5 bases, with 14 bases between them. This CDR3 contains 14 residues. CDR1 MNHEY and CDR2 SMNVEV come from the germline V gene (reference sequence). The CDR3 is CASRVSGEHQPQHF. The CDR3 DNA is TGTGCCAGCAGGGTATCAGGTGAACATCAGCCCCAGCATTTT.

This chain uses TRBV6-5 with TRBJ1-6; D may be TRBD1 (6 bases). The length of the CDR3 is 14 residues. The ends were cut back, 3 bases at V and 7 bases at J, with 10 bases in the middle. CDR1 is MNHEY, CDR2 SVGAGI, per germline. CDR3 in DNA: TGTGCCAGCAGTTATTGGGGGCAGAATTCACCCCTCCACTTT. Protein sequence: CASSYWGQNSPLHF.

The V and J genes are TRBV2 and TRBJ1-1, with D unclear. The germline V and J ends were trimmed by 3 bases and 5 bases, with 13 bases remaining between them. The CDR3 consists of 14 residues. From germline, CDR1 is SNHLY and CDR2 FYNNEI. The CDR3 region has the DNA TGTGCCAGCAGTGATTATGGGGTGGGAACTGAAGCTTTCTTT. Translation gives CASSDYGVGTEAFF.

The chain uses TRBV5-1 and TRBJ2-7; 10 positions match TRBD1. J gave up 5 bases and V 2 bases, and 4 bases lay outside the gene matches. In germline, CDR1 is SGHRS, CDR2 YFSETQ. The CDR3 is made up of 14 amino acids. CDR3: CASSLGTGVNEQYF. In DNA form, the CDR3 reads TGCGCCAGCAGCTTAGGGACAGGGGTCAACGAGCAGTACTTC. Drawing the rest from reference TRBV5-1 and TRBJ2-7, the complete variable domain is KAGVTQTPRYLIKTRGQQVTLSCSPISGHRSVSWYQQTPGQGLQFLFEYFSETQRNKGNFPGRFSGRQFSNSRSEMNVSTLELGDSALYLCASSLGTGVNEQYFGPGTRLTVT.

The V and J genes are TRBV11-2 and TRBJ1-3, with D tentatively TRBD1 (6 bases). Germline CDR1 and CDR2: SGHAT and FQNNGV. V lost 5 bases to trimming and J lost 4 bases, with 15 bases between them. The CDR3 totals 15 residues. In DNA, the CDR3 is TGTGCCAGCAGCCGAAGTTCGGGGGCGGGAAACACCATATATTTT. Translated: CASSRSSGAGNTIYF.

This clone was observed once. V and J are TRBV7-9 and TRBJ2-1; D possibly corresponds to TRBD1 (5 bases). The ends were cut back, 5 bases at V and 3 bases at J, with 11 bases in the middle. CDR1 is SEHNR, CDR2 FQNEAQ, per germline (reference sequence). This CDR3 contains 14 residues. Written as DNA, the CDR3 is TGTGCCAGCAGCCCCTGGGGCCACTACAATGAGCAGTTCTTC. Translated, it gives CASSPWGHYNEQFF.

The genes are TRBV2 and TRBJ2-7; D remains ambiguous. The length of the CDR3 is 10 residues. V was shortened by 4 bases and J by 7 bases, with 5 bases between the two germline ends. Germline-derived CDR1 and CDR2 are SNHLY and FYNNEI. The CDR3 here is CASSVREQYF. Here the CDR3 DNA reads TGTGCCAGCAGTGTTCGGGAGCAGTACTTC.